A selection of T cell receptor beta chains follows, all from one sample in a study of shared clonotypes between healthy human individuals. Method: immunoSEQ multiplex PCR; TCRdb's copy keeps in-frame clones and lacks some. The sample yields about 1 million clones, more than 75% seen once. The sample comprised memory CD4+ T cells from PBMCs. These receptors came from a man aged 18 to 30 in good health. Some clones in this sample may be carry-over from other donors' samples. Each CDR3 is given with its conserved first and last residue. Some rows have no size entry. The others give once, few or many, or a class for an expanded clone.

>NA|TRBV7-2|TRBJ2-7
CASSPTWVSGGGYEQYF
>NA|TRBV6-4|TRBJ2-1
CASNRTSPIYNEQFF
>NA|TRBV5-6|TRBJ1-1
CASSLGLGGNTEAFF
>NA|TRBV7-2|TRBJ2-2
CASSYRQGPHVGELFF
>NA|TRBV18|TRBJ1-1
CASSVNRGNTEAFF
>NA|TRBV29-1|TRBJ2-1
CSVAQNNPNNEQFF
>NA|TRBV28|TRBJ2-7
CASRRPPTGYEQYF
>NA|TRBV5-1|TRBJ2-1
CASSPNTVYNEQFF
>NA|TRBV28|TRBJ2-7
CASSLLAGPSYEQYF
>few|TRBV10-3|TRBJ1-1
CAISEFPGLATEAFF
>NA|TRBV5-1|TRBJ1-2
CASSRGTEYGYTF
>NA|TRBV10-3|TRBJ2-5
CAISESMGRGLRRSTETQYF
>NA|TRBV6-5|TRBJ1-2
CASSYTGLGRYGYTF
>NA|TRBV19|TRBJ2-1
CASNKAFSSYNEQFF
>NA|TRBV14|TRBJ2-4
CASSQTGELGGQNIQYF
>NA|TRBV28|TRBJ2-5
CASSPPGRVGGTQYF
>NA|TRBV5-1|TRBJ2-7
CASSWGQWNYEQYF
>many|TRBV28|TRBJ2-3
CASSLGTSGSTQYF
>NA|TRBV5-4|TRBJ2-2
CASSARPSFTGELFF
>NA|TRBV18|TRBJ1-1
CASSLRALEAFF
>NA|TRBV6-1|TRBJ1-5
CASSAGQVSNQPQHF
>NA|TRBV27|TRBJ2-7
CASSSRTGHTYEQYF
>once|TRBV18|TRBJ1-5
CASSPRGDNQPQHF
>NA|TRBV4-2|TRBJ2-7
CASSQDHTAPRHEQYF
>once|TRBV27|TRBJ2-3
CASSFYTSGGTDTQYF